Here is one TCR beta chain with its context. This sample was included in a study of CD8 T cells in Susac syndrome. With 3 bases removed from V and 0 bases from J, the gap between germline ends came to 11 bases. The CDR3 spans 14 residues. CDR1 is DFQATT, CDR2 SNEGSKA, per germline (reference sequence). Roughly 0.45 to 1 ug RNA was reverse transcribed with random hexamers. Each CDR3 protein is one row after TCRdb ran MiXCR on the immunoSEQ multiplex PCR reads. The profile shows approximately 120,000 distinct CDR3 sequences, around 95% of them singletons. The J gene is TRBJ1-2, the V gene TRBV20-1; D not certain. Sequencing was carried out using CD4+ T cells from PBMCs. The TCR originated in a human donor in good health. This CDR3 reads CSASGEGSNYGYTF. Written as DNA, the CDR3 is TGCAGTGCTAGCGGAGAGGGATCTAACTATGGCTACACCTTC.